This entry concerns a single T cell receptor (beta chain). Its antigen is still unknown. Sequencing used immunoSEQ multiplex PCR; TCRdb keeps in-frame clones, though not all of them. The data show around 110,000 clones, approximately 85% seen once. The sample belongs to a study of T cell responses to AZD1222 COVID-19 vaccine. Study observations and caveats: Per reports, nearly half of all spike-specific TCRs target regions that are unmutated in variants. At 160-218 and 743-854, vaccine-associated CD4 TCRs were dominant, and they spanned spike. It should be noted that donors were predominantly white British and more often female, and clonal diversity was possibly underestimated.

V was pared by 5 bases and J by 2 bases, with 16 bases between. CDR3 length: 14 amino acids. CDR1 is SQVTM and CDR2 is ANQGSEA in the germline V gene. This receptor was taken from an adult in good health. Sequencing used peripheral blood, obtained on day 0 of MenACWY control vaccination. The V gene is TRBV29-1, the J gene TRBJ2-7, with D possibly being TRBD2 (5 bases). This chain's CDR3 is CSVTPGVGTYEQYF. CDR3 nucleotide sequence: TGCAGCGTTACTCCCGGGGTAGGGACCTACGAGCAGTACTTC.